The present T cell receptor beta chain was sequenced within a study of control samples from healthy donors and cancer patients. Assay used: immunoSEQ multiplex PCR; TCRdb lists only in-frame clones, some missing. The data show 150,000 to 200,000 clones, with over 85% seen just once and roughly 1.5% held by the top ten. This CDR3 region has 13 residues. V shed 1 base and J shed 9 bases, with 7 bases lying between them. The chain employs TRBV12-3 or TRBV12-4 and TRBJ1-6, with D unresolved. This receptor was taken from a man aged 25 to 45 in good health. The sequenced sample consisted of blood. The CDR3, as DNA: TGTGCCAGCAGTTTAGGGAAAGGTTCACCCCTCCACTTT. Protein: CASSLGKGSPLHF.